This TCR beta chain was identified in a study of regulatory T cells in long-lasting Graves disease. Overall study: Antithyroid drug intake by newly diagnosed Graves' patients had lasted under 3 months.

Germline V gene data show CDR1 as LGHDT and CDR2 as YNNKEL (reference sequence). The CDR3 has 12 amino acids. According to the study, TCR beta libraries were built with iRepertoire HTBI primers and CDR3-region Arm-PCR. In the original workflow: Identified segments across samples numbered about 56 TRBV and roughly 15 TRBJ. TCRdb re-called the multiplex PCR reads through MiXCR, storing one row per CDR3 protein. TCRdb, not the authors, supplied the V and J calls. The sample consists of about 440,000 distinct CDR3 sequences, about 15% of them appearing once. Time point of the sample: newly diagnosed GD, antithyroid drugs for less than 3 months. Scientists built the TCR library using RNA that was extracted from PBMCs. Remarks on this clonotype: It may be a read error: a sequence one base away is much more abundant.

This sample also appeared in a second study, on T cells in Graves' hyperthyroidism and ophthalmopathy. Per that study: With a median lead of around 6.7 months before onset, the model predicted ophthalmopathy.

The TCR comes from a woman aged 25 to 39 with Graves disease. V gene TRBV3-1 combines with J gene TRBJ2-1, with TRBD2 as a possible D gene (5 bases). The material sequenced was peripheral blood mononuclear cells (PBMCs), taken at new diagnosis, from a patient treated with antithyroid drugs. CDR3 in amino acids: CTSSQVGDEQFF. The CDR3 DNA sequence: TGTACCAGCAGCCAAGTGGGAGATGAGCAGTTCTTC.